This T cell receptor beta chain was observed in a study of blood T cell repertoires in COVID-19. Study-level information: The samples span acute and convalescent COVID-19 from the United States, Italy and Spain.

Sequencing used immunoSEQ multiplex PCR; TCRdb keeps in-frame clones, though not all of them. This repertoire shows about 350,000 clones, about 90% found once; its top ten account for 2.5% to 4%. Germline assignment: CDR1 MNHEY and CDR2 SMNVEV (reference sequence). The CDR3 is 14 residues long. Trimming removed 3 bases at V and 2 bases at J, with 8 bases between. The V and J genes are TRBV27 and TRBJ2-1; the D is unclear. The specimen sequenced was peripheral blood. The receptor was derived from a woman aged 18-29 years who had recovered from COVID-19. In DNA, the CDR3 is TGTGCCAGCAGTTTTAGTGTTACCTACAATGAGCAGTTCTTC. This translates into CASSFSVTYNEQFF.